The 23 T cell receptor beta chains in this list originate from one sample, sequenced in a study of OX40 agonist ivuxolimab in advanced cancers. This table comes from immunoSEQ multiplex PCR, and its TCRdb copy is limited to in-frame clones, with some not included. The table records fewer than 40,000 clones, over 60% of them present only once. Material: CD4+ or CD8+ T cells sorted from blood, obtained in a trial of the OX40 agonist ivuxolimab. The receptors originated from an adult with an advanced solid tumor such as melanoma, head and neck, liver or kidney cancer.

The chain employs TRBV18 and TRBJ1-1, with a possible D match to TRBD1 (5 bases). The ends were cut back, 6 bases at V and 0 bases at J, with 17 bases in the middle. CDR3 size: 16 residues. Germline CDR1 and CDR2: KGHSH and LQKENI. The CDR3 here is CASSQMEGSLNTEAFF. The DNA for the CDR3 is TGTGCCAGCTCGCAAATGGAGGGGAGCTTGAACACTGAAGCTTTCTTT.

V gene TRBV7-3 combines with J gene TRBJ2-5; a possible D gene is TRBD1 (5 bases). Germline V gene sequence: CDR1 SGHTA, CDR2 FQGTGA. The CDR3 is 15 amino acids. V lost 2 bases to trimming and J lost 1 base, with 11 bases between them. The CDR3 nucleotides read TGTGCCAGCAGCTTATCGTGGGGCAGCCAAGAGACCCAGTACTTC. Its protein product is CASSLSWGSQETQYF.

This sequence joins TRBV5-1 and TRBJ2-7; 9 nucleotides align to TRBD1. The trim removed 8 bases at V and 6 bases at J, leaving 9 bases unmatched. Germline V gene lookup returns CDR1 SGHRS and CDR2 YFSETQ. The CDR3 spans 13 residues. The CDR3 DNA is TGCGCCAGGCTGACAGGGGGTTGTTTCGAGCAGTACTTC. It yields the protein CARLTGGCFEQYF. The full variable domain, its missing parts supplied by reference TRBV5-1 and TRBJ2-7, is KAGVTQTPRYLIKTRGQQVTLSCSPISGHRSVSWYQQTPGQGLQFLFEYFSETQRNKGNFPGRFSGRQFSNSRSEMNVSTLELGDSALYLCARLTGGCFEQYFGPGTRLTVT.

The chain employs TRBV6-5 and TRBJ1-4, with 8 nucleotides matching TRBD1. The length of the CDR3 is 13 residues. V lost 6 bases and J lost 7; bases outside the gene matches: 4. CDR1 and CDR2 (germline): MNHEY, SVGAGI. CDR3 nucleotide sequence: TGTGCCAGCAGCAGGGGGCGTTTTGAAAAACTGTTTTTT. Translation gives CASSRGRFEKLFF.

The chain links TRBV19 to TRBJ1-2, with D unclear. In germline, CDR1 is LNHDA, CDR2 SQIVND (reference sequence). Trimming took off 4 bases at V and 4 bases at J, with 7 bases between the two ends. The CDR3 length is 12 residues. This CDR3 is CASSTHGYGYTF. In DNA, the CDR3 is TGTGCCAGTAGTACCCACGGCTATGGCTACACCTTC.

This clone was detected only a few times. This sequence joins TRBV5-5 and TRBJ1-4, with TRBD1 identical over 9 bases. Unmatched junction bases numbered 4, after V lost 4 bases and J lost 3 bases. Germline V gene lookup returns CDR1 SGHKS and CDR2 YYEKEE (reference sequence). CDR3 length: 15 amino acids. The CDR3 DNA is TGTGCCAGCAGCCCACAGGGGGCTTCTAATGAAAAACTGTTTTTT. Its protein product is CASSPQGASNEKLFF.

This chain uses TRBV5-1 with TRBJ2-1, with TRBD2 matching over 11 bases. The CDR3 sequence is 14 residues long. The V gene end was trimmed by 2 bases and the J gene end by 7 bases; junction bases not matched to a gene: 2. Germline values: CDR1 SGHRS, CDR2 YFSETQ. The CDR3 bases are TGCGCCAGCAGCTTACTAGCGGGAGTAAATGAGCAGTTCTTC. Translating it yields CASSLLAGVNEQFF.

This sequence joins TRBV27 and TRBJ1-1; 7 positions match TRBD1. CDR1 is MNHEY and CDR2 is SMNVEV in the germline V gene (reference sequence). After removal of 2 bases from V and 11 bases from J, the junction contained 8 bases not matched to a gene. The CDR3 consists of 13 residues. CDR3 DNA sequence: TGTGCCAGCAGTTTACTACAGGGGCGCGGGGCTTTCTTT. Amino acids: CASSLLQGRGAFF.

The chain carries TRBV18 and TRBJ1-5; D gene uncertain. The CDR3 consists of 13 residues. Germline V lookup: CDR1 KGHSH, CDR2 LQKENI. V was clipped by 2 bases and J by 7 bases, with 9 bases between them. The CDR3: CASSPSTNQPQHF. The CDR3 DNA sequence: TGTGCCAGCTCACCATCTACGAACCAGCCCCAGCATTTT.

The V and J genes are TRBV7-8 and TRBJ1-5; D not resolved. CDR1 and CDR2 from the germline V gene are SGHVS and FQNEAQ. This CDR3 spans 13 amino acids. Trimming left V 4 bases short and J 6 bases short, with 10 bases between. The CDR3 loop is CASSSAGSQPQHF. In nucleotides, the CDR3 is TGTGCCAGCAGCTCGGCTGGGAGTCAGCCCCAGCATTTT.

In its sample, this clone was seen once. The V and J genes are TRBV19 and TRBJ2-5; D is possibly TRBD1 (5 bases). Trimming shortened V by 5 bases and J by 4 bases, and 8 bases separated the two germline ends. Germline V gene data show CDR1 as LNHDA and CDR2 as SQIVND (reference sequence). The CDR3 is 12 amino acids. The CDR3 region has the DNA TGTGCCAGTAGTTCAGGGCTAGAGACCCAGTACTTC. It specifies CASSSGLETQYF.

The chain couples TRBV27 to TRBJ2-3; TRBD2 aligns across 11 bases. Germline CDR1 is MNHEY and CDR2 is SMNVEV (reference sequence). With 5 bases clipped from V and 6 bases from J, the junction kept 1 base outside the gene matches. The CDR3 covers 13 residues. The CDR3 DNA is TGTGCCAGCAGTCGACTAGCGGGGGATACGCAGTATTTT. It translates to CASSRLAGDTQYF.

The chain joins TRBV10-1 to TRBJ2-3; a possible D gene is TRBD2 (6 bases). The germline CDR1 and CDR2 sequences are WNHNN and SYGVQD (reference sequence). V dropped 8 bases and J dropped 0 bases, with 9 bases sitting between them. This CDR3 contains 13 residues. This CDR3 reads CASGRGSTDTQYF. Written as DNA, the CDR3 is TGCGCCAGCGGGCGGGGTAGCACAGATACGCAGTATTTT.

The V gene is TRBV5-6, the J gene TRBJ1-2; D not resolved. The CDR3 sequence is 14 residues long. Per germline, CDR1 SGHDT and CDR2 YYEEEE. Trimming pared 4 bases from V and 0 bases from J, leaving 10 bases between. CDR3 bases: TGTGCCAGCAGCCCGGGCCCGTCTAACTATGGCTACACCTTC. Protein product: CASSPGPSNYGYTF.

This clone is a singleton in its sample. The chain has TRBV7-9 and TRBJ2-7; D might be TRBD2 (7 bases). CDR3 length: 14 amino acids. Germline loops: CDR1 SEHNR, CDR2 FQNEAQ (reference sequence). Trimming took off 2 bases at V and 7 bases at J, with 15 bases between the two ends. In nucleotides, the CDR3 is TGTGCCAGCAGCTTATCCGAGGGGGGGAAGGAGCAGTACTTC. Amino acids: CASSLSEGGKEQYF.

The rearrangement links TRBV7-9 to TRBJ2-1, with 10 bases lining up with TRBD2. The CDR3 extends over 16 amino acids. With 6 bases clipped from V and 1 base from J, the junction kept 6 bases outside the gene matches. The germline gives CDR1 SEHNR, CDR2 FQNEAQ (reference sequence). CDR3 in amino acids: CASRSSGRTSYNEQFF. The CDR3 nucleotides are TGTGCCAGCAGATCTAGCGGGAGAACTTCCTACAATGAGCAGTTCTTC. The full variable domain, completed using reference TRBV7-9 and TRBJ2-1, is DTGVSQNPRHKITKRGQNVTFRCDPISEHNRLYWYRQTLGQGPEFLTYFQNEAQLEKSRLLSDRFSAERPKGSFSTLEIQRTEQGDSAMYLCASRSSGRTSYNEQFFGPGTRLTVL.

The V call is TRBV6-1, the J call TRBJ2-5; D may be TRBD2 (6 bases). The J call could be wrong; TRBJ2-7 is a better fit for the DNA end. The CDR3 is made up of 14 amino acids. CDR1 is MNHNS and CDR2 is SASEGT in the germline V gene. The CDR3 DNA sequence: TGTGCCAGCAGGACCCCGGGACTTACCTACGAGCAGTACTTC. Translated, it gives CASRTPGLTYEQYF.

This chain links TRBV5-6 with TRBJ2-7; possibly TRBD1 or TRBD2 for D (7 bases each). CDR1 is SGHDT, CDR2 YYEEEE, per germline. V lost 3 bases and J lost 5, with 18 bases in between. The CDR3 covers 15 residues. The CDR3 DNA reads TGTGCCAGCAGCTCCCCAGGGGGGGGAGGGAACGAGCAGTACTTC. Translation: CASSSPGGGGNEQYF.

The rearrangement links TRBV11-2 to TRBJ1-1; no clear D gene. The V end was cut by 0 bases, the J end by 7 bases, with 6 bases between. CDR3 length equals 12 residues. Germline V gene sequence: CDR1 SGHAT, CDR2 FQNNGV. CDR3 bases: TGTGCCAGCAGCTTAGATGGGTATGAAGCTTTCTTT. It codes for CASSLDGYEAFF. The full variable domain, rest sourced from reference TRBV11-2 and TRBJ1-1, is EAGVAQSPRYKIIEKRQSVAFWCNPISGHATLYWYQQILGQGPKLLIQFQNNGVVDDSQLPKDRFSAERLKGVDSTLKIQPAKLEDSAVYLCASSLDGYEAFFGQGTRLTVV.

There are a few counts of this clone. The same CDR3 also results from other DNA sequences found in this sample. The V gene is TRBV11-3, the J gene TRBJ2-3; 14 bases are shared with TRBD2. CDR1 SGHNT and CDR2 YENEEA come from the germline V gene. This CDR3 contains 17 residues. V shed 4 bases, J shed 0 bases, and the junction held 3 bases outside the gene matches. CDR3 loop: CASSSGLAGGSTDTQYF. The CDR3, as DNA: TGTGCCAGCAGCTCCGGACTAGCGGGAGGTAGCACAGATACGCAGTATTTT.

This clone has just one count. The chain links TRBV11-2 to TRBJ1-1, with D possibly TRBD1 on 5 matching bases. Germline loops: CDR1 SGHAT, CDR2 FQNNGV. The V and J ends lost 2 bases and 1 base respectively, with 8 bases between them. The CDR3 runs to 14 residues. CDR3 DNA: TGTGCCAGCAGCTTAATGACAGCGAACACTGAAGCTTTCTTT. It yields the protein CASSLMTANTEAFF.

This rearrangement joins TRBV5-4 to TRBJ2-5; 10 bases agree with TRBD2. Germline CDR1 is SGHNT and CDR2 is YYREEE (reference sequence). The CDR3 runs 15 residues. V was pared by 4 bases and J by 2 bases, with 5 bases of the junction left unmatched. In DNA form, the CDR3 reads TGTGCCAGCAGCCGGACTAGCGGAGCGCAAGAGACCCAGTACTTC. Its translation: CASSRTSGAQETQYF.

The chain joins TRBV5-1 to TRBJ2-2; D is unresolved. Trimming shortened V by 4 bases and J by 5 bases, and 6 bases separated the two germline ends. This CDR3 is built from 12 residues. CDR1 and CDR2 from the germline V gene are SGHRS and YFSETQ. CDR3 sequence reads: CASSIETGELFF. The CDR3 DNA follows: TGCGCCAGCAGCATCGAGACCGGGGAGCTGTTTTTT.